The subject of this entry is one T cell receptor beta chain. V was clipped by 3 bases and J by 2 bases, with 12 bases between them. Germline CDR1 and CDR2: MNHEY and SMNVEV (reference sequence). The CDR3 runs 15 residues. Methods used by the authors: From reference gene primer amplification, estimates of nucleated cell counts were derived. TCRdb's copy holds only in-frame clones and misses some; the assay was immunoSEQ multiplex PCR. V, J and clone size are taken as reported in that table, and D and trimming were inferred from the DNA itself. The sample carries 240,000 or so clones, around 83% recorded once. The data originate from a study of blood T cell repertoires in COVID-19. Background on the study: COVID-19 samples, acute and convalescent, were from the United States, Italy and Spain. T cells, B-cell-depleted T cells, or PBMCs supplied cDNA or gDNA.

The sequenced sample was peripheral blood. This clonotype was sampled from a woman aged 18-29 years with acute or convalescent COVID-19. V is TRBV27 and J is TRBJ2-3; D might be TRBD2 (6 bases). CDR3 nucleotide sequence: TGTGCCAGCAGTTTTGTAGCGGATCCCACAGATACGCAGTATTTT. Translated: CASSFVADPTDTQYF.